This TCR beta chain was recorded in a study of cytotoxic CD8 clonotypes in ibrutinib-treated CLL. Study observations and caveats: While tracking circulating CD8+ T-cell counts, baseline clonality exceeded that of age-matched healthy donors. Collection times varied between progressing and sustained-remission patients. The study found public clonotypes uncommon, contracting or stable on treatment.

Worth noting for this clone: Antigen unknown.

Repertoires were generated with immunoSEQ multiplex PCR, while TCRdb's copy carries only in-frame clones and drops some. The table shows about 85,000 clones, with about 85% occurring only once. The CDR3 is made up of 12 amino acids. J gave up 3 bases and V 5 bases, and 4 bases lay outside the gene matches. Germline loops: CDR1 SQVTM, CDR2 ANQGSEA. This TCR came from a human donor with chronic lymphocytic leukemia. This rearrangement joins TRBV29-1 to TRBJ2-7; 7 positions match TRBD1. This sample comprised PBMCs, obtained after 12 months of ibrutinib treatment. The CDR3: CSVIRQGYEQYF. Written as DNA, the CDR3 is TGCAGCGTTATCCGACAGGGCTACGAGCAGTACTTC.